This TCR beta chain originates from a study of CD8+CD57+ T cells in acquired aplastic anemia. Regarding this clonotype: The antigen is undetermined.

Template material for TCR beta VDJ and CDR3 profiling consisted of genomic DNA. MiXCR, run by TCRdb on the reads, gives a single entry per CDR3 protein. The table has some 70,000 distinct CDR3 sequences, almost 55% seen once. With V trimmed by 0 bases and J by 5 bases, 6 bases remained unmatched. From germline, CDR1 is KGHDR and CDR2 SFDVKD. The CDR3 is 16 amino acids. Study observations and caveats: Significance was not reached for CD8+ Simpson's diversity between patients and controls.

The TCR sequence derives from a human donor in good health, serving as a control. The sequencing sample was made of sorted CD4+, CD8+, or CD8+CD57+ T cells (not recorded which) from PBMCs. V usage is TRBV24-1 and J usage is TRBJ1-1, with 9 bases identical to TRBD1. The CDR3 protein is CATSDLKGQGRTEAFF. DNA of the CDR3: TGTGCCACCAGTGATTTGAAAGGACAGGGGAGGACTGAAGCTTTCTTT.